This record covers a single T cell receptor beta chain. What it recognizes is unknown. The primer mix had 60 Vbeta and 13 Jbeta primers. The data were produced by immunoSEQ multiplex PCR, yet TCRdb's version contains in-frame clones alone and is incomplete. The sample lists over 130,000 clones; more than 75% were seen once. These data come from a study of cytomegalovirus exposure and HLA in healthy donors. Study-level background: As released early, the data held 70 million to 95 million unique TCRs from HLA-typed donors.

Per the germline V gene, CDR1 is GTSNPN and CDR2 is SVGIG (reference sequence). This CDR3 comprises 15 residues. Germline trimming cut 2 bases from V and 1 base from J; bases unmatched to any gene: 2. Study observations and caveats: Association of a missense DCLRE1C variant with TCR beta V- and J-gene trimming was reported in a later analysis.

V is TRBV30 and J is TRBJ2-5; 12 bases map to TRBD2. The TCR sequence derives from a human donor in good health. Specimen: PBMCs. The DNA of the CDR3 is TGTGCCTGGAGTACTAGCGGGGGGACCCAAGAGACCCAGTACTTC. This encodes CAWSTSGGTQETQYF.